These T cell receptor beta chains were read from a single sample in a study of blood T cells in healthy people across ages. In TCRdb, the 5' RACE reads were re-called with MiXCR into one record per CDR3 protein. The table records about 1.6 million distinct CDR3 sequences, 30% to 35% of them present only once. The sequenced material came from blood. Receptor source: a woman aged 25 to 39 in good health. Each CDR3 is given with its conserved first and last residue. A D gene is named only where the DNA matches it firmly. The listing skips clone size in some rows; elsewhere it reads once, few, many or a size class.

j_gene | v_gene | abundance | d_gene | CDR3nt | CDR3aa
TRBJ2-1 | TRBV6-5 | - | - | TGTGCCAGCAGCACATCGGGCCAGGGGTCCTACAATGAGCAGTTCTTC | CASSTSGQGSYNEQFF
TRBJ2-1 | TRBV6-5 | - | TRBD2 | TGTGCCAGCAGTTCGCCGGGACTAGCGGCAAATGAGCAGTTCTTC | CASSSPGLAANEQFF
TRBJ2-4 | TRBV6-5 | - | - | TGTGCCAGCAGTCCCGGGGGCACCGACAAAAACATTCAGTACTTC | CASSPGGTDKNIQYF
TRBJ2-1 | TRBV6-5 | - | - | TGTGCCAGCAGTTACGTGGAAGGCTACAATGAGCAGTTCTTC | CASSYVEGYNEQFF
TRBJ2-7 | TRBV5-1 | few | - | TGCGCCAGCAGCTCTACCCGGGGCCGATTCGAGCAGTACTTC | CASSSTRGRFEQYF
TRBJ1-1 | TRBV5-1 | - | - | TGCGCCAGCCATGTCAGGATGAACACTGAAGCTTTCTTT | CASHVRMNTEAFF
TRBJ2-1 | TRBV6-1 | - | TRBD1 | TGTGCCAGCAAAGCACAGGGGATGAAGAATGAGCAGTTCTTC | CASKAQGMKNEQFF
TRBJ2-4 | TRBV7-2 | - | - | TGTGCCAGCAGGTCAGGGAGTCAGAGGGTAAACATTCAGTACTTC | CASRSGSQRVNIQYF
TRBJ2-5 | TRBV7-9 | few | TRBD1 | TGTGCCAGCAGCTCGTCATACAGGACAGGGCGAGAGACCCAGTACTTC | CASSSSYRTGRETQYF
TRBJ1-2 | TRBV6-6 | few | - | TGTGCCAGCACCCAAGGGATCGGGGGTGGCTATGGCTACACCTTC | CASTQGIGGGYGYTF
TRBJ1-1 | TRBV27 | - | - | TGTGCCAGCAGACCGACGCGTATGAACACTGAAGCTTTCTTT | CASRPTRMNTEAFF
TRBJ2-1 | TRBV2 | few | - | TGTGCCAGCAGTGAAGGGGCGGGAATACGGAATGAGCAGTTCTTC | CASSEGAGIRNEQFF
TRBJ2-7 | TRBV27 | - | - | TGTGCCAGCAGTTTGGGACATCCCGCCCCCTACGAGCAGTACTTC | CASSLGHPAPYEQYF
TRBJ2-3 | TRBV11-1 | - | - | TGTGCCAGCAGGTACTCGGGGGTAGATACGCAGTATTTT | CASRYSGVDTQYF
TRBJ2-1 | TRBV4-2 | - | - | TGTGCCAGCAGCCAAGGTGCGACCAACTACTACAATGAGCAGTTCTTC | CASSQGATNYYNEQFF
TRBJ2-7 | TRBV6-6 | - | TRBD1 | TGTGCCAGCAGTTACCTCGGGACAGGGGGCCACGAGCAGTACTTC | CASSYLGTGGHEQYF
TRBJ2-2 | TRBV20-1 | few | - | TGCAGTGCTAGAGTGTGGGCGGAGCGACCTGGGAACACCGGGGAGCTGTTTTTT | CSARVWAERPGNTGELFF
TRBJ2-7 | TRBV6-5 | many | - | TGTGCCAGCAGCGCGGACGCACTTATTATCCCCTACGAGCAGTACTTC | CASSADALIIPYEQYF
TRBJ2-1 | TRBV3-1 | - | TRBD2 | TGTGCCAGCAGCCAAGATTCTCCGGGGGGGCCTTGGAGCGATGAGCAGTTCTTC | CASSQDSPGGPWSDEQFF
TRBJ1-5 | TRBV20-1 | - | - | TGCAGTGCTAGAGTGGTAGGGGCTCTTAATCAGCCCCAGCATTTT | CSARVVGALNQPQHF
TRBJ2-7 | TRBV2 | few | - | TGTGCCAGCGGATCAGGTCAGGGGACCTACGAGCAGTACTTC | CASGSGQGTYEQYF
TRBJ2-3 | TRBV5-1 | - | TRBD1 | TGCGCCAGCAGCCATGGGACAGGGACGAGCACAGATACGCAGTATTTT | CASSHGTGTSTDTQYF
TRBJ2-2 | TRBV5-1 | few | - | TGCGCCAGCAGCTTGGACTCCCGGAACACCGGGGAGCTGTTTTTT | CASSLDSRNTGELFF
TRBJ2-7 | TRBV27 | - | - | TGTGCCAGCAGTCTCTCTCCCTACAGGGACGAGCAGTACTTC | CASSLSPYRDEQYF
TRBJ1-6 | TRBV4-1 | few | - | TGCGCCAGCAGCCAAGCTGGTCAGACTAATTCACCCCTCCACTTT | CASSQAGQTNSPLHF
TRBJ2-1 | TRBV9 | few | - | TGTGCCAGCAGCGTAGGGGAACCCTACAATGAGCAGTTCTTC | CASSVGEPYNEQFF
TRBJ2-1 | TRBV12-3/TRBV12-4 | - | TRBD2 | TGTGCCAGCACTTCTGTGGGAGGGCCATACAATGAGCAGTTCTTC | CASTSVGGPYNEQFF
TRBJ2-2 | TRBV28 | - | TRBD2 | TGTGCCAGCAGTTTTTCCCTAGCGGGAAATACCGGGGAGCGGTTTTTT | CASSFSLAGNTGERFF
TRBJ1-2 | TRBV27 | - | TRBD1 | TGTGCCAGCAGTTTACGGTGGGACAGCTTAACTGATGGCTACACCTTC | CASSLRWDSLTDGYTF
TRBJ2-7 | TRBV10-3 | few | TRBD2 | TGTGCCATCAGTGATTCGGGGGGGGCCTACGAGCAGTACTTC | CAISDSGGAYEQYF
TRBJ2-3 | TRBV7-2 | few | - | TGTGCCAGCAGCAGCCGACCGGAAGATACGCAGTATTTT | CASSSRPEDTQYF